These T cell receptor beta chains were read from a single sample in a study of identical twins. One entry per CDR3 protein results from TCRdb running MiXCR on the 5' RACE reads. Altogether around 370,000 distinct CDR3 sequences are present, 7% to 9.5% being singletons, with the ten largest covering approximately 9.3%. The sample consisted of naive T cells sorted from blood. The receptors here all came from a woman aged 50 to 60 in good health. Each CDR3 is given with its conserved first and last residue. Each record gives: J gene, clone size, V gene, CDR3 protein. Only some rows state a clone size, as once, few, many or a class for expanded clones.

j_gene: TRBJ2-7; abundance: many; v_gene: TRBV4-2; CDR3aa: CASSQGTSYEQYF
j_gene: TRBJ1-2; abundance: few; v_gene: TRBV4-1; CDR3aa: CASSQSFGALSDYGYTF
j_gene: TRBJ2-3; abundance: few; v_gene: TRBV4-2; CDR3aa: CASSPRTSGRTDTQYF
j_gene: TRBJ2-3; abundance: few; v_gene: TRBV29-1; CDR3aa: CSAEPTGSVTDTQYF
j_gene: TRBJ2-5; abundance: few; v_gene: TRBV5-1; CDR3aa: CASSLNILETQYF
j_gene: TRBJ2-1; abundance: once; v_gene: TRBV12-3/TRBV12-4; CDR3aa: CASSSTWGSSSYNEQFF
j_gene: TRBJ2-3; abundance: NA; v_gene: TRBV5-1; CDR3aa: CASSLDPLQGTQYF
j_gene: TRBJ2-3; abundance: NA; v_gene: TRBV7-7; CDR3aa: CASSPGLAGVGTQYF
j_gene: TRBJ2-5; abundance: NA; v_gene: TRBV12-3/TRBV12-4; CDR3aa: CASSRGEMETQYF
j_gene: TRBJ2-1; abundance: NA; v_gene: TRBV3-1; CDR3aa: CASRKTRLRLAGPNVNEQFF
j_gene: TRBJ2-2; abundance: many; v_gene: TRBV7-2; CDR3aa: CASRFWTAATGELFF
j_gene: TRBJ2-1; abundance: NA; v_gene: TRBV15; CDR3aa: CATGSGSILGEQFF
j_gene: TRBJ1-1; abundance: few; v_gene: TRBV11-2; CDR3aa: CASGLTTEAFF
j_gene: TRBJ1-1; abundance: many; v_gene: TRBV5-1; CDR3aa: CASSLEGVDTEAFF
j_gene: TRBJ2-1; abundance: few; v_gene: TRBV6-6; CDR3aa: CASSWGQRGNNEQFF
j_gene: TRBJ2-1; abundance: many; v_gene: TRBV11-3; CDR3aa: CASSSGFGEQFF
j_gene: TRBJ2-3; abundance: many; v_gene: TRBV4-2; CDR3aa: CASSQLENGDTQYF
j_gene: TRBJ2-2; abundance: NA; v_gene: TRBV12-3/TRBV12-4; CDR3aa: CASSWGLGATGELFF
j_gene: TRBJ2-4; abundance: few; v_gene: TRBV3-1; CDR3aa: CASSQARNIQYF
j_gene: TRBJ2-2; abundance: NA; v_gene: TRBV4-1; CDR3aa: CASRGTGDPSAGELFF
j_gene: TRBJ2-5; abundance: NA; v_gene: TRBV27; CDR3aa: CASSFMAAGFQETQYF
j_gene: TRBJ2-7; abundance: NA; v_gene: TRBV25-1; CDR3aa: CASSEPRAGQGEQYF
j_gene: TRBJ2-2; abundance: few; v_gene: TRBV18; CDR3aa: CASLLLPGETGELFF
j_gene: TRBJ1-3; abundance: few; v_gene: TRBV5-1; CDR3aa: CASSLAQFRDRDSGNTIYF
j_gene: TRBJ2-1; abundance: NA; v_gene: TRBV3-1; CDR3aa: CASSQAGRPSEQFF
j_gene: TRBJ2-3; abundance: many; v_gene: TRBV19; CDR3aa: CASSKGTGLADTQYF
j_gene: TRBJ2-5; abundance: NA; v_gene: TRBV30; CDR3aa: CASHMDRKETQYF
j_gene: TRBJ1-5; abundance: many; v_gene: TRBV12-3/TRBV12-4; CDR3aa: CASTRGGRPQHF
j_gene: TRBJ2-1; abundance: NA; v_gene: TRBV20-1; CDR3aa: CSASGDINEQFF
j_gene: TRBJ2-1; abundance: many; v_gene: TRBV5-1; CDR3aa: CASSLESEQFF
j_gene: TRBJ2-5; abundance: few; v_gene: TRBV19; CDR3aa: CASSRQGIKETQYF
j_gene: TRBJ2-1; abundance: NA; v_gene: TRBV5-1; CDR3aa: CASSPLLGGYNEQFF
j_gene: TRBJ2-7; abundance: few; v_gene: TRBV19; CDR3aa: CASSTGTSGTYEQYF
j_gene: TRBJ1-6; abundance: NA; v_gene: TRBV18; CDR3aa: CASSPERLGNSPLHF
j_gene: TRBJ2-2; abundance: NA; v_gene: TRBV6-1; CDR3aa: CASRGTAPYTGELFF
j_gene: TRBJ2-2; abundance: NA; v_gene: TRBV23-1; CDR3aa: CASSQSTRSCFF
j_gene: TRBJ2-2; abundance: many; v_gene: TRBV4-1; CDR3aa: CASSQYVTGELFF
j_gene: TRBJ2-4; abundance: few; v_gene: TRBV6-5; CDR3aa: CASTTGENIQYF
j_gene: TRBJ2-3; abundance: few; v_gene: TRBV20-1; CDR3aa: CSALTSITDTQYF